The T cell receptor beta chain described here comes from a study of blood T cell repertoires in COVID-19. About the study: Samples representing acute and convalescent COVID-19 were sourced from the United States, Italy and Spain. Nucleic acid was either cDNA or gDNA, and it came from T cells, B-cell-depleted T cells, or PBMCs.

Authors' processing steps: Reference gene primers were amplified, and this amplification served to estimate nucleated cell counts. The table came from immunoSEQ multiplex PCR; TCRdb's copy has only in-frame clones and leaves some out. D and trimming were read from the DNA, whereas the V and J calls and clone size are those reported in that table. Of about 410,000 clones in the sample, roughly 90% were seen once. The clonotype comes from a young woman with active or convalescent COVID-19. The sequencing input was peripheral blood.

The CDR3 sequence: CASSYVDSSQETQYF. DNA of the CDR3: TGTGCCAGCAGTTACGTGGACAGTAGCCAAGAGACCCAGTACTTC. This chain uses TRBV6-5 with TRBJ2-5, with D perhaps matching TRBD1 (6 bases). V dropped 2 bases and J dropped 1 base, with 11 bases sitting between them. CDR1 and CDR2 (germline): MNHEY, SVGAGI. The CDR3 totals 15 residues.